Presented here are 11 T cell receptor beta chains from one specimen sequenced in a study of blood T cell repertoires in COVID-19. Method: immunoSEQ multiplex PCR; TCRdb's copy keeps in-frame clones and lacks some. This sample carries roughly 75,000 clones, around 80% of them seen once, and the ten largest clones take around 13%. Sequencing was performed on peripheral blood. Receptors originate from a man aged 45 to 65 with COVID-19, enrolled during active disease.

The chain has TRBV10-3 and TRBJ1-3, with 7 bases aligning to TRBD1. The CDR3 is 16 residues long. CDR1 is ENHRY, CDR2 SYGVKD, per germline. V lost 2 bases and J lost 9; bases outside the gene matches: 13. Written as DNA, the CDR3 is TGTGCCATCAGTGAGGGTACAGGGGCACAGTATGGCACCATATATTTT. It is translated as CAISEGTGAQYGTIYF.

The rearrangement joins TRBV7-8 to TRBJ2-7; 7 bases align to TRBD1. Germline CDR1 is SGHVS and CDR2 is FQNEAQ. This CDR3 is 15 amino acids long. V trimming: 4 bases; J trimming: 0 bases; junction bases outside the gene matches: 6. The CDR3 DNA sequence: TGTGCCAGCAGCTCAGGGGGTGGCACCTCCTACGAGCAGTACTTC. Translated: CASSSGGGTSYEQYF.

The CDR3 loop reads CASSATGSAEAFF. CDR3 DNA sequence: TGTGCCAGCAGCGCGACAGGGAGCGCTGAAGCTTTCTTT. The chain is built from TRBV6-5 and TRBJ1-1; 7 positions agree with TRBD1. CDR1 and CDR2 (germline): MNHEY, SVGAGI. V gave up 6 bases and J gave up 6 bases; unmatched junction bases: 7. The CDR3 spans 13 residues.

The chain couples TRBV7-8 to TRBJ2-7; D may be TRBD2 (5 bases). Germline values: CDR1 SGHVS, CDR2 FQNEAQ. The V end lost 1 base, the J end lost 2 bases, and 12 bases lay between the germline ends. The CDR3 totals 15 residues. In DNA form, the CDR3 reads TGTGCCAGCAGCTTAGTCTCTAGCCGCACCTACGAGCAGTACTTC. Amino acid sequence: CASSLVSSRTYEQYF.

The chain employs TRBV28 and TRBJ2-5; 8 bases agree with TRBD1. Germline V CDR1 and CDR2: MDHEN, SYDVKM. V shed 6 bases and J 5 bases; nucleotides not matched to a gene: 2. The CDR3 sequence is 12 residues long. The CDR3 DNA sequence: TGTGCCAGCAGCAGGGGGCTGGAGACCCAGTACTTC. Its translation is CASSRGLETQYF.

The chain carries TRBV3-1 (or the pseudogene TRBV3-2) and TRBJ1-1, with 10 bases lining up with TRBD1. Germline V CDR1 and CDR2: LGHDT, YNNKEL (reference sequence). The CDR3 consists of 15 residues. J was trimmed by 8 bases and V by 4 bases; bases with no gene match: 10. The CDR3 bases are TGTGCCAGCAGCCCCCAGTCGACAGGGGGCTTGGAAGCTTTCTTT. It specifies CASSPQSTGGLEAFF.

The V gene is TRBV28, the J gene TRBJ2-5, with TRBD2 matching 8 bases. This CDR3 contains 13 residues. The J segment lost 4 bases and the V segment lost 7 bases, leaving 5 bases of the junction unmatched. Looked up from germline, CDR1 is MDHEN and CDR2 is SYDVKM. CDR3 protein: CASKPGGLETQYF. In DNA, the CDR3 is TGTGCCAGCAAGCCGGGAGGGCTAGAGACCCAGTACTTC.

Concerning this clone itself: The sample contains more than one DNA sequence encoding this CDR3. CDR3 residues: CASSQVQGYEQYF. The CDR3 nucleotides are TGTGCCAGCAGCCAAGTGCAGGGCTACGAGCAGTACTTC. The chain recombines TRBV3-1 (or the pseudogene TRBV3-2) with TRBJ2-7, with TRBD1 as a possible D gene (5 bases). This CDR3 has 13 residues. The V end lost 1 base, the J end lost 3 bases, and 7 bases lay between the germline ends. Germline CDR1 LGHDT, CDR2 YNNKEL (reference sequence).

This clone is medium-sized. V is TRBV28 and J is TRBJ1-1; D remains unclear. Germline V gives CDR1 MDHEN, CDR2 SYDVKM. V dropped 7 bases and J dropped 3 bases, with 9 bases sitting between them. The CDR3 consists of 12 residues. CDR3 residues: CASTTDYTEAFF. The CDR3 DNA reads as TGTGCCAGCACCACGGACTACACTGAAGCTTTCTTT.

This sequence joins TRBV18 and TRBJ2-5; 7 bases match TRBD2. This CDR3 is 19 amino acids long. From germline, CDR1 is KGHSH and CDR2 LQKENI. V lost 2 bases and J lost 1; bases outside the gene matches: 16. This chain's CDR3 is CASSPYPSGMFTRQETQYF. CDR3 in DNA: TGTGCCAGCTCACCATATCCCAGCGGGATGTTCACGCGCCAAGAGACCCAGTACTTC.

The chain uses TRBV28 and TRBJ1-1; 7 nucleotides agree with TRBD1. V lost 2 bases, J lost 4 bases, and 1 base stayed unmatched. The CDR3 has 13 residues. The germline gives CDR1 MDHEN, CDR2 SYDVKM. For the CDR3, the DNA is TGTGCCAGCAGTTTACAGGGGGGCACTGAAGCTTTCTTT. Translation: CASSLQGGTEAFF.